This T cell receptor beta chain came from a study of blood T cell repertoires in COVID-19. For the study at large: Specimens from acute and convalescent COVID-19 originated in the United States, Italy and Spain. PBMCs, B-cell-depleted T cells, or T cells provided the cDNA or gDNA that made up the material.

The junction had 13 bases not matched to a gene; V was cut back by 5 bases and J by 6 bases. The CDR3 sequence is 16 residues long. CDR1 and CDR2 from the germline V gene are SGHRS and YFSETQ. Enrolled during active infection, Seattle patients were then followed longitudinally. In the source study's methods: Nucleated cell number was recorded as an estimate derived from reference gene primer amplification. TCRdb's copy holds only in-frame clones and misses some; the assay was immunoSEQ multiplex PCR. Clonal size and the V and J genes are those of that table, whereas D and trimming came from the DNA. Among over 150,000 clones, roughly 88% were seen once, and the ten largest hold 0.6% to 0.65%.

The chain employs TRBV5-1 and TRBJ2-3; 9 bases line up with TRBD2. This clonotype was sampled from a man aged 55 to 70 with COVID-19, enrolled during active disease. Sequencing was performed on peripheral blood. The chain's CDR3 is CASRMNAGGSSDTQYF. The CDR3 DNA is TGCGCCAGCAGAATGAACGCGGGAGGGTCCAGCGATACGCAGTATTTT.